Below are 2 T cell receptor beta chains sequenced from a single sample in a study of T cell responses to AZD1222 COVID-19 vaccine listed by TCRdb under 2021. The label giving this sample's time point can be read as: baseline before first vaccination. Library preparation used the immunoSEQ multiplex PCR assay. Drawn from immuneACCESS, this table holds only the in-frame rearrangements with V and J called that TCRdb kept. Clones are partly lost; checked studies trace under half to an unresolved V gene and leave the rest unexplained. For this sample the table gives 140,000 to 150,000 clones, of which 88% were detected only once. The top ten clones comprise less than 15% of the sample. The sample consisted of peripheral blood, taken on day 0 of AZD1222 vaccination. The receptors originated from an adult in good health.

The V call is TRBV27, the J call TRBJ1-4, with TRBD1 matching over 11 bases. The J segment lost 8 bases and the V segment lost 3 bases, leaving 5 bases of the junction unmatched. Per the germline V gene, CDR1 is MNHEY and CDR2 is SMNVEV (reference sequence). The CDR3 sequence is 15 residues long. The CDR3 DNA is TGTGCCAGCAGTTTTGGGGACAGGGGGAACGAAAAACTGTTTTTT. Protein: CASSFGDRGNEKLFF.

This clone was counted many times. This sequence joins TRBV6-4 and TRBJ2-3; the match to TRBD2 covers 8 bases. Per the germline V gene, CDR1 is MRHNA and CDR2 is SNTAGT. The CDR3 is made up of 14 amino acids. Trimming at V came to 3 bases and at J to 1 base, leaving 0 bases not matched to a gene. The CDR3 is CASSERGGTDTQYF. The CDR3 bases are TGTGCCAGCAGTGAGCGGGGGGGCACAGATACGCAGTATTTT.